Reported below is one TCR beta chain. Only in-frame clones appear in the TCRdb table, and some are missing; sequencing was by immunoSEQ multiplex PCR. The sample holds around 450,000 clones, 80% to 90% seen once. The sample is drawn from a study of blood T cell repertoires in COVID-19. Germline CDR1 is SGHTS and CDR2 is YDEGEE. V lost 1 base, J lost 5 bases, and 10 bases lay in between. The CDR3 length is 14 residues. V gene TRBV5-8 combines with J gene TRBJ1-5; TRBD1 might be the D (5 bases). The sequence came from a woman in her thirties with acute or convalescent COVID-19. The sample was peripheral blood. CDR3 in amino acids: CASSLFQGDQPQHF. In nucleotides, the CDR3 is TGTGCCAGCAGCTTGTTCCAGGGCGATCAGCCCCAGCATTTT.